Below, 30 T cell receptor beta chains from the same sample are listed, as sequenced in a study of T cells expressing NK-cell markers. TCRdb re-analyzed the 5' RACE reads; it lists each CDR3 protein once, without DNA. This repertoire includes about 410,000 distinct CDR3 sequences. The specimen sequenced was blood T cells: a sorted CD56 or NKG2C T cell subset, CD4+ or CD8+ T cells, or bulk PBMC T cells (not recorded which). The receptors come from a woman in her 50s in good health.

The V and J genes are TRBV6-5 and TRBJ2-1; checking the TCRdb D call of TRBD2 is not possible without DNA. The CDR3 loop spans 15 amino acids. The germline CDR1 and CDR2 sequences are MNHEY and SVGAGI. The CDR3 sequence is CASSYKTSRANEQFF.

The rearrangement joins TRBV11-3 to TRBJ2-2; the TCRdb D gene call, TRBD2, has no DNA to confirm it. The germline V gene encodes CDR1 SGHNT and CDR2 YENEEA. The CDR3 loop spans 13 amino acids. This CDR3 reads CASSVSGPGELFF. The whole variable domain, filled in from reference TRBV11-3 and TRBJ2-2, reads EAGVVQSPRYKIIEKKQPVAFWCNPISGHNTLYWYLQNLGQGPELLIRYENEEAVDDSQLPKDRFSAERLKGVDSTLKIQPAELGDSAVYLCASSVSGPGELFFGEGSRLTVL.

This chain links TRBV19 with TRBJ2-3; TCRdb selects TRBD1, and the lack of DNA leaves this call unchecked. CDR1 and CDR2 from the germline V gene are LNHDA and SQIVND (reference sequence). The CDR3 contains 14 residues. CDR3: CASAPRVSTDTQYF.

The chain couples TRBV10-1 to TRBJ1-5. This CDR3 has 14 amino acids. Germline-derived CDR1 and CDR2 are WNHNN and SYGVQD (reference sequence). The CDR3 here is CASSEPNSNQPQHF.

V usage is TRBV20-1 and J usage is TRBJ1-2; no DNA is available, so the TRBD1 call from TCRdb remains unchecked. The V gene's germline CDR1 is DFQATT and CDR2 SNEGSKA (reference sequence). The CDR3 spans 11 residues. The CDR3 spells CSVRQGSGYTF.

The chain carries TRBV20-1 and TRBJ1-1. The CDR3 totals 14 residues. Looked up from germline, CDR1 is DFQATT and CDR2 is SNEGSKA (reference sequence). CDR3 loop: CSARGGGGVAEAFF.

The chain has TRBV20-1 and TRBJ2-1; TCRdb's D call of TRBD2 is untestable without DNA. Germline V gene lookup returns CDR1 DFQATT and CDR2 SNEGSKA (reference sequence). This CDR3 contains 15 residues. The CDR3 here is CSATGAPSSYNEQFF.

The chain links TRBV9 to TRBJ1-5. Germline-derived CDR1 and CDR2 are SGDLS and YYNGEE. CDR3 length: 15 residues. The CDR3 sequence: CASSARAIGNQPQHF.

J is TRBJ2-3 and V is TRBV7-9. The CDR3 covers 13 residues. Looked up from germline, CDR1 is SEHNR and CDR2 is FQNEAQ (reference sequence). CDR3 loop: CASSLMTRDTQYF.

The chain's CDR3 is CASSTDSPNTGELFF. The chain joins TRBV9 to TRBJ2-2; TCRdb gives TRBD2 as the D gene, but with no DNA this cannot be confirmed. Germline values: CDR1 SGDLS, CDR2 YYNGEE. The CDR3 has 15 amino acids.

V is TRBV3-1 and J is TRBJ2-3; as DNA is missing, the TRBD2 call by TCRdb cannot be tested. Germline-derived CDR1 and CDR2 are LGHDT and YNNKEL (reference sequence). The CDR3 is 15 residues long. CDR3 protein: CASKGSGVFADTQYF.

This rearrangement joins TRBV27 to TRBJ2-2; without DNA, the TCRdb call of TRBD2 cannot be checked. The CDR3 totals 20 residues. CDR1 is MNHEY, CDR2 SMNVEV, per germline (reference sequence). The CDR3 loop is CASSQFLLAGGPWDTGELFF.

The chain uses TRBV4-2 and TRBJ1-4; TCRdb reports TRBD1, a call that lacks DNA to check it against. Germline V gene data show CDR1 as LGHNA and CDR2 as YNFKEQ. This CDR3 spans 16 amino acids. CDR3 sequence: CASSPSGSATNEKLFF.

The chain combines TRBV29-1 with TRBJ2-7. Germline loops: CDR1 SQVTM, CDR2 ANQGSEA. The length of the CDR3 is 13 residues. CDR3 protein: CSAFGGTSHEQYF.

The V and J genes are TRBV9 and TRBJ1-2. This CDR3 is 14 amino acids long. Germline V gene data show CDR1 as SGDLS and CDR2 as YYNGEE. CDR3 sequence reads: CASSVDGEFYGYTF.

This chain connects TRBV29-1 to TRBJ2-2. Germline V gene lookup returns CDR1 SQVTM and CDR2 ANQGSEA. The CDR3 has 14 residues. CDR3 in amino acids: CSVAGITLTGELFF.

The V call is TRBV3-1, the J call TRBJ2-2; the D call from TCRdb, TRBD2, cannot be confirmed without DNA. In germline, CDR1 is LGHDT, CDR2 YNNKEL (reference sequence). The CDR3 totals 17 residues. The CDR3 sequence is CASSPPTSGLGGGELFF. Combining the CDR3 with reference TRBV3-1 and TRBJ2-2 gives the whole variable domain DTAVSQTPKYLVTQMGNDKSIKCEQNLGHDTMYWYKQDSKKFLKIMFSYNNKELIINETVPNRFSPKSPDKAHLNLHINSLELGDSAVYFCASSPPTSGLGGGELFFGEGSRLTVL.

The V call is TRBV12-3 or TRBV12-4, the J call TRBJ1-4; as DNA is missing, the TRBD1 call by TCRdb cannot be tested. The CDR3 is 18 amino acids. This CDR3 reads CASSSGRGWEATNEKLFF.

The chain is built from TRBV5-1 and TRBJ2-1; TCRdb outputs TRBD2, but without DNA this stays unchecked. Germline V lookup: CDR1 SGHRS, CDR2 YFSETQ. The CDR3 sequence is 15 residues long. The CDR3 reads CARPAPAGTTNEQFF.

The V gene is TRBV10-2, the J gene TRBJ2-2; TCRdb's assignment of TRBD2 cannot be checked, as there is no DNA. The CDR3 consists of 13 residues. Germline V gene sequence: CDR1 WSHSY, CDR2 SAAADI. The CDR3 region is CASKLAGAGELFF.

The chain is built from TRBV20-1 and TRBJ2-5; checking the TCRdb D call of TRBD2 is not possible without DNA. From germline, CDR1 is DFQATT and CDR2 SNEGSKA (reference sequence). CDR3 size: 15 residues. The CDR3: CSARRPGLGKETQYF.

CDR3 in amino acids: CASSELSSGRIYEQYF. The V call is TRBV2, the J call TRBJ2-7; the TRBD2 assignment by TCRdb is unverifiable without DNA. The germline V gene encodes CDR1 SNHLY and CDR2 FYNNEI. This CDR3 region has 16 residues.

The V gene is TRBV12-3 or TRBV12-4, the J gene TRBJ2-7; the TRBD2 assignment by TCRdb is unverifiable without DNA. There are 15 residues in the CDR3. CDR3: CASSLLAGRFYEQYF.

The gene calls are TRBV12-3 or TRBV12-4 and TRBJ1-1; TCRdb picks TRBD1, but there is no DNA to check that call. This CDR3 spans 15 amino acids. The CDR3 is CASTGGVRVGTEAFF.

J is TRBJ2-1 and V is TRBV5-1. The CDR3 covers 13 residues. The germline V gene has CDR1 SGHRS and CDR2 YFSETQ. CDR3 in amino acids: CASSFNSKSEQFF.

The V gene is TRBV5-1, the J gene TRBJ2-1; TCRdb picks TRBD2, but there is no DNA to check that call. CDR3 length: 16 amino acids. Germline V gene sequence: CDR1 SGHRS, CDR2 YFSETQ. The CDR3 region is CASSFHSSGSGDEQFF.

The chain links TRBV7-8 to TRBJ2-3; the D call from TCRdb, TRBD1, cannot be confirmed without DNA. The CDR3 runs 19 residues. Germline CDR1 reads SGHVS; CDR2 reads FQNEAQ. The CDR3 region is CASSLITGQGRGPTDTQYF.

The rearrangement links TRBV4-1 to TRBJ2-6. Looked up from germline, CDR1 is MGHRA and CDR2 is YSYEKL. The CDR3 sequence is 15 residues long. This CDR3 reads CASSLLGTGANVLTF.

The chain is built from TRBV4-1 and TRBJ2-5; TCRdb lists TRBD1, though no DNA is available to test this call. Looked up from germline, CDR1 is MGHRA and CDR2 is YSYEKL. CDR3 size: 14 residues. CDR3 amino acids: CASSQDGLPGTQYF.

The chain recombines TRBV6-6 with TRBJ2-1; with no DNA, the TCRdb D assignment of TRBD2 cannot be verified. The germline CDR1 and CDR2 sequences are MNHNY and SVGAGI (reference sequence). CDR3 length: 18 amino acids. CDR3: CASTWLKSGTSLNNEQFF.